This T cell receptor beta chain comes out of a study of blood T cells in healthy people across ages. Study-wide points: Estimated diversity that came from one million T cells was considered an underestimate. There were more naive CD4+ cells and higher diversity in long-lived donors than in aged donors.

Turning to this clonotype: Antigen: not known.

The V gene end was trimmed by 2 bases and the J gene end by 8 bases; junction bases not matched to a gene: 12. The germline V gene encodes CDR1 MNHEY and CDR2 SVGEGT. The CDR3 length is 16 residues. Through a sample-barcoded 5' primer and a J-beta primer mix, a second PCR was run for about 6 to 11 cycles. Every sample returned 2.5 million or more CDR3-containing paired-end reads. From the 5' RACE reads, TCRdb called clonotypes with MiXCR, one entry per CDR3 protein. Of fewer than 750,000 distinct CDR3 sequences listed, more than 45% are singletons. The sequenced material came from blood. The receptor comes from a man older than 75 in good health. The chain couples TRBV6-2 or TRBV6-3 to TRBJ2-1; 7 bases match TRBD2. The CDR3 is CASSYPAGPASHEQFF. DNA for the CDR3: TGTGCCAGCAGTTACCCAGCGGGGCCGGCCAGCCATGAGCAGTTCTTC.